Each of the 4 T cell receptor beta chains below was sequenced from the same sample in a study of blood T cell repertoires in COVID-19. The repertoire was sequenced with immunoSEQ multiplex PCR; TCRdb's copy has only in-frame clones and lacks some. Of some 320,000 clones in the sample, 80% to 90% were seen once. The material sequenced was PBMCs or T cells enriched from blood (not recorded which). The receptors come from a woman under 40 who had recovered from COVID-19.

V usage is TRBV5-4 and J usage is TRBJ2-1, with D unclear. CDR3 length: 13 residues. Trimming stripped 7 bases from V and 0 bases from J, with 8 bases between. Germline lookup yields CDR1 SGHNT and CDR2 YYREEE (reference sequence). The CDR3 bases are TGTGCCAGCCGTCCGAGCTCCTACAATGAGCAGTTCTTC. This translates into CASRPSSYNEQFF. The full variable domain, in which reference TRBV5-4 and TRBJ2-1 provide the parts outside the CDR3, is ETGVTQSPTHLIKTRGQQVTLRCSSQSGHNTVSWYQQALGQGPQFIFQYYREEENGRGNFPPRFSGLQFPNYSSELNVNALELDDSALYLCASRPSSYNEQFFGPGTRLTVL.

The CDR3 sequence: CASSIGTGSYNSPLHF. CDR3 sequence (DNA): TGTGCCAGTAGTATCGGGACAGGCTCCTATAATTCACCCCTCCACTTT. The chain is built from TRBV19 and TRBJ1-6; 8 nucleotides agree with TRBD1. Germline lookup yields CDR1 LNHDA and CDR2 SQIVND (reference sequence). The V and J ends lost 3 bases and 0 bases, in that order; junction bases with no gene match: 1. The CDR3 has 16 amino acids.

This CDR3 is CASSFNRVETQYF. CDR3 sequence (DNA): TGCGCCAGCAGCTTTAACAGGGTGGAGACCCAGTACTTC. This chain connects TRBV5-1 to TRBJ2-5; weak D call: TRBD1 (6 bases). Germline-derived CDR1 and CDR2 are SGHRS and YFSETQ. The CDR3 has 13 residues. V shed 2 bases and J shed 5 bases, with 10 bases lying between them.

The V gene is TRBV5-4, the J gene TRBJ1-3; tentatively, D is TRBD1 (5 bases). Trimming took off 5 bases at V and 0 bases at J, with 12 bases between the two ends. CDR3 size: 15 residues. Germline V gives CDR1 SGHNT, CDR2 YYREEE (reference sequence). The CDR3 region has the DNA TGTGCCAGCAGTCCGGACGGACACTCTGGAAACACCATATATTTT. Its translation: CASSPDGHSGNTIYF.